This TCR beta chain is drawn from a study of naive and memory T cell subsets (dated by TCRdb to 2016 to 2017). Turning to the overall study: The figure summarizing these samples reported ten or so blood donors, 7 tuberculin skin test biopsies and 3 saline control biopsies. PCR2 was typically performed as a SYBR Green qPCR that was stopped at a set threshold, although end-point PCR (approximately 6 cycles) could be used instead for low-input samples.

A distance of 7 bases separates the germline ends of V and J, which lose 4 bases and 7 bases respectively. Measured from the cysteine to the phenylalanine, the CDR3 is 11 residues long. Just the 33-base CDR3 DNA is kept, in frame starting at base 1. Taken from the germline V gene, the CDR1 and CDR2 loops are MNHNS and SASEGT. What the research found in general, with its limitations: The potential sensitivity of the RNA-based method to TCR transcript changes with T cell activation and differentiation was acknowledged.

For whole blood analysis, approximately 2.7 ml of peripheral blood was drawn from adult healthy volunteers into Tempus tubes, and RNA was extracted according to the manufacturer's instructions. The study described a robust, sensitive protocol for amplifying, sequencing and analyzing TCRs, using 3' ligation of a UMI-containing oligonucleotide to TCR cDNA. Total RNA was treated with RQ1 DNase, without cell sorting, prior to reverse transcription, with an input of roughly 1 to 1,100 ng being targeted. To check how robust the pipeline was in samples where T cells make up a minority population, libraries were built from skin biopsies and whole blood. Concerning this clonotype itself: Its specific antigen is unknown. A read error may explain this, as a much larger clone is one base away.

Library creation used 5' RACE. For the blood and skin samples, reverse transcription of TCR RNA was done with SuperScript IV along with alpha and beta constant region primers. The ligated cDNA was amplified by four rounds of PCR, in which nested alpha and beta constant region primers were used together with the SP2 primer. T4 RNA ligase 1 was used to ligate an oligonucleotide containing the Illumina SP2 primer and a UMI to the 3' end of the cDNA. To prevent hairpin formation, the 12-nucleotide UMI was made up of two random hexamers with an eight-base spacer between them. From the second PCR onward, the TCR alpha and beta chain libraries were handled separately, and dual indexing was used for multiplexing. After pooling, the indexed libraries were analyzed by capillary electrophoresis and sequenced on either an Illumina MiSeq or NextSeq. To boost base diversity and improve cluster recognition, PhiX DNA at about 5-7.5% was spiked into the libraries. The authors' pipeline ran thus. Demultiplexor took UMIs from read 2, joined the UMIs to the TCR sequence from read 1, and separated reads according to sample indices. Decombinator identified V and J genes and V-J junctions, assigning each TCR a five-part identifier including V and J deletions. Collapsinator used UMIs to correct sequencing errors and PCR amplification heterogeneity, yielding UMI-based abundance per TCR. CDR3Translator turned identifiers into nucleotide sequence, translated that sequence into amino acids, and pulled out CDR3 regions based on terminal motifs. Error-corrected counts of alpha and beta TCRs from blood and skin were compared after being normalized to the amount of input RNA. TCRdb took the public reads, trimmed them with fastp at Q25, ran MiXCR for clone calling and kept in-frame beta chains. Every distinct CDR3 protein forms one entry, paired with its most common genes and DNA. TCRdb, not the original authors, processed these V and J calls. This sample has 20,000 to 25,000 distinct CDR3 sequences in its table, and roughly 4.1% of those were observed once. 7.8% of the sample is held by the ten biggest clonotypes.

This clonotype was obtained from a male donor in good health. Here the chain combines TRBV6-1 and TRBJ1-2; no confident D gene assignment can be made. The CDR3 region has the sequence CASSVCRGYTF. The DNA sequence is TGTGCCAGCAGTGTGTGTCGTGGCTACACCTTC.